The subject of this entry is one T cell receptor (beta chain). This record belongs to a study of T cell changes during pregnancy in multiple sclerosis. With 2 bases removed from V and 3 bases from J, the gap between germline ends came to 8 bases. CDR1 is MNHEY, CDR2 SMNVEV, per germline (reference sequence). The CDR3 is 13 amino acids. Assay used: immunoSEQ multiplex PCR; TCRdb lists only in-frame clones, some missing. The sample contains 88,000 or so clones, about 91% of which appear only once. This material consisted of peripheral blood, taken before pregnancy. The chain is built from TRBV27 and TRBJ2-7; D gene ambiguous. This sequence originates from a female donor with multiple sclerosis, enrolled in a pregnancy study. CDR3 coding DNA: TGTGCCAGCAGTTTAGTAATCGGCTACGAGCAGTACTTC. Protein: CASSLVIGYEQYF.